These 32 T cell receptor beta chains were sequenced from one sample in a study of human thymus T cells (dated by TCRdb to about 2020). Thymus tissue was collected as surgical resects that were removed during corrective cardiac surgery. Libraries were made using the immunoSEQ multiplex PCR assay. TCRdb provides this immuneACCESS table in a form limited to in-frame rearrangements. Some clones are lacking; in checked studies, under half of them reflect an unresolved V gene, and why the rest are absent is not known. The sample contains about 78,000 clones, just over 95% of them found a single time. 0.025% to 0.04% of the sample is in the top ten clones. Source material: thymus tissue. These receptors all stem from a boy under three years old with a congenital heart defect but otherwise immunologically healthy.

The rearrangement joins TRBV28 to TRBJ1-3, with D possibly TRBD1 on 5 matching bases. This CDR3 region has 16 residues. The V gene lost 6 bases and the J gene lost 4 bases, with 19 bases spanning the gap. Germline V gene sequence: CDR1 MDHEN, CDR2 SYDVKM. Here the CDR3 DNA reads TGTGCCAGCAGCCACCCGTGGGGGTTATACGGAAACACCATATATTTT. Protein product: CASSHPWGLYGNTIYF.

The rearrangement uses TRBV6-5 and TRBJ2-1; D may be TRBD2 (6 bases). Looked up from germline, CDR1 is MNHEY and CDR2 is SVGAGI. Trimming removed 6 bases from V and 7 bases from J, with 10 bases in between. The CDR3 contains 12 residues. The CDR3 DNA reads as TGTGCCAGCAGCCTACGGGGGAATGAGCAGTTCTTC. Translation gives CASSLRGNEQFF.

The V gene is TRBV18, the J gene TRBJ1-2, with 9 bases fitting TRBD1. CDR1 is KGHSH, CDR2 LQKENI, per germline. The CDR3 has 15 residues. The junction had 7 bases not matched to a gene; V was cut back by 3 bases and J by 5 bases. CDR3 coding DNA: TGTGCCAGCTCACCGATGGGACAGGGAAGGTATGGCTACACCTTC. Translating gives CASSPMGQGRYGYTF. Full variable domain (missing parts from reference TRBV18 and TRBJ1-2): NAGVMQNPRHLVRRRGQEARLRCSPMKGHSHVYWYRQLPEEGLKFMVYLQKENIIDESGMPKERFSAEFPKEGPSILRIQQVVRGDSAAYFCASSPMGQGRYGYTFGSGTRLTVV.

The genes are TRBV5-4 and TRBJ2-1; 7 bases agree with TRBD1. CDR1 and CDR2 from the germline V gene are SGHNT and YYREEE (reference sequence). The CDR3 length is 15 residues. J lost 8 bases, V lost 1 base, and 9 bases had no gene match. This chain's CDR3 is CASSLPQGERDEQFF. The DNA of the CDR3 is TGTGCCAGCAGCTTGCCGCAGGGGGAACGCGATGAGCAGTTCTTC.

J is TRBJ1-2 and V is TRBV10-3; D call uncertain. The CDR3 is made up of 14 amino acids. The V and J ends lost 3 bases and 5 bases respectively, with 13 bases between them. The germline CDR1 and CDR2 sequences are ENHRY and SYGVKD. In DNA, the CDR3 is TGTGCCATCAGTGACCGGGTAAGGCCTTATGGCTACACCTTC. Amino acids: CAISDRVRPYGYTF.

This clone was recorded only once. V is TRBV7-6 and J is TRBJ2-3; TRBD2 aligns across 9 bases. This CDR3 region has 20 residues. Germline V gene lookup returns CDR1 SGHVS and CDR2 FNYEAQ. Trimming cost V 4 bases and J 2 bases; bases outside gene matches: 19. The CDR3 DNA reads TGTGCCAGCAGCTGCCTTCCTACTTCCACCGGGACTAGCTCCACAGATACGCAGTATTTT. It yields the protein CASSCLPTSTGTSSTDTQYF.

The rearrangement uses TRBV6-1 and TRBJ1-1; D gene ambiguous. The CDR3 loop spans 15 amino acids. Trimming removed 6 bases from V and 1 base from J, with 15 bases in between. CDR1 and CDR2 from the germline V gene are MNHNS and SASEGT. CDR3 loop: CASRIAGNWNTEAFF. Here the CDR3 DNA reads TGTGCCAGCAGGATAGCTGGGAATTGGAACACTGAAGCTTTCTTT.

The chain links TRBV27 to TRBJ2-1, with 11 bases matching TRBD2. Germline CDR1 is MNHEY and CDR2 is SMNVEV (reference sequence). The CDR3 is 16 residues long. Losses at the gene ends were 5 bases for V and 3 bases for J; bases not matched to a gene: 6. The CDR3 reads CASSPLLAGVYNEQFF. The CDR3 DNA follows: TGTGCCAGCAGTCCTCTACTAGCGGGGGTCTACAATGAGCAGTTCTTC.

The J gene is TRBJ2-7, the V gene TRBV9; 10 bases line up with TRBD1. Trimming cost V 4 bases and J 2 bases; bases outside gene matches: 3. Per the germline V gene, CDR1 is SGDLS and CDR2 is YYNGEE. The CDR3 has 14 amino acids. CDR3 residues: CASSSGTGAYEQYF. In DNA form, the CDR3 reads TGTGCCAGCAGCTCCGGGACAGGGGCCTACGAGCAGTACTTC.

The chain links TRBV10-1 to TRBJ2-2, with 9 nucleotides matching TRBD2. Germline loops: CDR1 WNHNN, CDR2 SYGVQD (reference sequence). The CDR3 loop spans 17 amino acids. Trimming cost V 5 bases and J 4 bases; bases outside gene matches: 11. CDR3 amino acids: CASSNASGIRSTGELFF. In DNA form, the CDR3 reads TGCGCCAGCAGTAACGCTAGCGGGATCCGATCCACCGGGGAGCTGTTTTTT.

The chain couples TRBV30 to TRBJ2-7; the match to TRBD1 covers 10 bases. Germline assignment: CDR1 GTSNPN and CDR2 SVGIG (reference sequence). Trimming took 3 bases from V and 5 from J; bases not matched to a gene: 7. The CDR3 runs 14 residues. CDR3 nucleotide sequence: TGTGCCTGGAGCGGGCGACAGGGGGCGAACGAGCAGTACTTC. Translated: CAWSGRQGANEQYF.

The sample holds one count of this clone. J is TRBJ2-2 and V is TRBV2; no clear D gene. This CDR3 region has 17 residues. Trimming stripped 2 bases from V and 3 bases from J, with 16 bases between. Germline assignment: CDR1 SNHLY and CDR2 FYNNEI. CDR3 sequence: CASSEQDPPSDTGELFF. The CDR3 DNA is TGTGCCAGCAGTGAACAGGACCCACCCTCAGACACCGGGGAGCTGTTTTTT.

V usage is TRBV7-2 and J usage is TRBJ2-5, with 7 positions matching TRBD2. V lost 5 bases and J lost 1; bases outside the gene matches: 13. This CDR3 region has 17 residues. Looked up from germline, CDR1 is SGHTA and CDR2 is FQGNSA. The CDR3 bases are TGTGCCAGCAGCCCAAGGGTGGTAGCGGGCTTCCAAGAGACCCAGTACTTC. Amino acids: CASSPRVVAGFQETQYF.

The chain is built from TRBV7-9 and TRBJ1-6; unclear D gene. The V end was cut by 5 bases, the J end by 9 bases, with 8 bases between. Germline assignment: CDR1 SEHNR and CDR2 FQNEAQ (reference sequence). The CDR3 spans 12 residues. In nucleotides, the CDR3 is TGTGCCAGCAGCGCACTTCTTTCACCCCTCCACTTT. Translation: CASSALLSPLHF.

The sample holds one count of this clone. J is TRBJ2-7 and V is TRBV5-4; a possible D gene is TRBD1 (5 bases). Germline V gene sequence: CDR1 SGHNT, CDR2 YYREEE (reference sequence). The CDR3 is 15 amino acids. V lost 7 bases and J lost 0, with 17 bases in between. The CDR3 spells CASPPHRQISYEQYF. For the CDR3, the DNA is TGTGCCAGCCCCCCCCACAGACAGATCTCCTACGAGCAGTACTTC.

The chain employs TRBV10-1 and TRBJ2-5; TRBD2 aligns across 13 bases. The V gene end was trimmed by 6 bases and the J gene end by 1 base; junction bases not matched to a gene: 5. CDR3 length: 16 residues. Germline V gives CDR1 WNHNN, CDR2 SYGVQD (reference sequence). CDR3 region: CASSGLAGDLQETQYF. The CDR3 DNA follows: TGCGCCAGCAGCGGACTAGCGGGAGACCTCCAAGAGACCCAGTACTTC.

V gene TRBV5-6 combines with J gene TRBJ1-4, with D perhaps TRBD1 (5 bases). Germline lookup yields CDR1 SGHDT and CDR2 YYEEEE. The CDR3 runs to 16 residues. The V end lost 0 bases, the J end lost 3 bases, and 12 bases lay between the germline ends. CDR3 sequence reads: CASSLAGGMANEKLFF. The CDR3, as DNA: TGTGCCAGCAGCTTGGCCGGGGGTATGGCTAATGAAAAACTGTTTTTT.

CDR3 sequence (DNA): TGCGCCAGCAGCCAAGTTAGGACTAGCGGGGCCCTAGCAGATACGCAGTATTTT. Translated, it gives CASSQVRTSGALADTQYF. V and J are TRBV4-1 and TRBJ2-3; 12 bases map to TRBD2. The CDR3 is 18 amino acids. In germline, CDR1 is MGHRA, CDR2 YSYEKL. With V trimmed by 1 base and J by 4 bases, 9 bases remained unmatched.

The V gene is TRBV2, the J gene TRBJ2-2; the match to TRBD2 covers 8 bases. V lost 0 bases to trimming and J lost 5 bases; unmatched junction nucleotides: 8. Germline V lookup: CDR1 SNHLY, CDR2 FYNNEI. The CDR3 is made up of 17 amino acids. CDR3: CASSEARWRGVTGELFF. CDR3 nucleotides: TGTGCCAGCAGTGAAGCTCGCTGGCGGGGGGTAACCGGGGAGCTGTTTTTT.

The chain carries TRBV5-8 and TRBJ1-1; possibly TRBD1 for D (6 bases). Trimming took off 0 bases at V and 0 bases at J, with 18 bases between the two ends. The CDR3 covers 18 residues. The germline CDR1 and CDR2 sequences are SGHTS and YDEGEE. DNA of the CDR3: TGTGCCAGCAGCTTGGAGGGCGGGGCAGGGGTACTGAACACTGAAGCTTTCTTT. Translation gives CASSLEGGAGVLNTEAFF.

The J gene is TRBJ1-1, the V gene TRBV5-6; D might be TRBD1 (6 bases). The V gene lost 4 bases and the J gene lost 9 bases, with 25 bases spanning the gap. The CDR3 length is 16 residues. Germline loops: CDR1 SGHDT, CDR2 YYEEEE. CDR3 protein: CASSPGIGQGKTQAFF. In nucleotides, the CDR3 is TGTGCCAGCAGCCCGGGAATCGGCCAGGGGAAGACTCAAGCTTTCTTT.

J is TRBJ2-7 and V is TRBV27; 8 nucleotides agree with TRBD2. The CDR3 contains 17 residues. Germline V gene sequence: CDR1 MNHEY, CDR2 SMNVEV (reference sequence). The J segment lost 2 bases and the V segment lost 5 bases, leaving 14 bases of the junction unmatched. The DNA for the CDR3 is TGTGCCAGCAGTCCGAACCCGTTAGCGGGAACCACCTACGAGCAGTACTTC. It codes for CASSPNPLAGTTYEQYF.

The chain has TRBV9 and TRBJ2-3; 8 positions agree with TRBD1. Germline V gives CDR1 SGDLS, CDR2 YYNGEE. V lost 0 bases to trimming and J lost 1 base; unmatched junction nucleotides: 1. There are 15 residues in the CDR3. The CDR3 sequence: CASSVVTGGTDTQYF. The CDR3 nucleotides read TGTGCCAGCAGCGTAGTGACAGGGGGCACAGATACGCAGTATTTT. Filled out from reference TRBV9 and TRBJ2-3, the complete variable domain reads DSGVTQTPKHLITATGQRVTLRCSPRSGDLSVYWYQQSLDQGLQFLIQYYNGEERAKGNILERFSAQQFPDLHSELNLSSLELGDSALYFCASSVVTGGTDTQYFGPGTRLTVL.

The rearrangement joins TRBV7-9 to TRBJ1-2, with D unresolved. CDR1 SEHNR and CDR2 FQNEAQ come from the germline V gene (reference sequence). V was cut by 4 bases and J by 6 bases, with 18 bases left in between. The CDR3 spans 15 residues. The CDR3 DNA sequence: TGTGCCAGCAGCTGCAGAGATGGGCTTGAAGATGGCTACACCTTC. It specifies CASSCRDGLEDGYTF.

This chain connects TRBV4-2 to TRBJ2-2; D unclear. The CDR3 spans 16 residues. With 3 bases removed from V and 1 base from J, the gap between germline ends came to 12 bases. Germline lookup yields CDR1 LGHNA and CDR2 YNFKEQ. In DNA form, the CDR3 reads TGTGCCAGCAGCCACCTCAACCACGAGAACACCGGGGAGCTGTTTTTT. Translated, it gives CASSHLNHENTGELFF.

This CDR3 is CASSVTGHNSGANVLTF. CDR3 nucleotide sequence: TGTGCCAGCAGCGTGACAGGCCATAACTCTGGGGCCAACGTCCTGACTTTC. The rearrangement uses TRBV9 and TRBJ2-6, with TRBD1 as a possible D gene (6 bases). The CDR3 totals 17 residues. V lost 2 bases and J lost 0, with 12 bases in between. Germline lookup yields CDR1 SGDLS and CDR2 YYNGEE.

The V and J genes are TRBV6-1 and TRBJ1-2, with 8 bases that match TRBD1. This CDR3 has 15 amino acids. V lost 2 bases, J lost 1 base, and 3 bases stayed unmatched. CDR1 is MNHNS and CDR2 is SASEGT in the germline V gene. The CDR3: CASSELGQDNYGYTF. The CDR3, as DNA: TGTGCCAGCAGTGAACTGGGACAGGATAACTATGGCTACACCTTC.

The J gene is TRBJ2-1, the V gene TRBV12-5; TRBD1 might be the D (6 bases). With 3 bases removed from V and 2 bases from J, the gap between germline ends came to 11 bases. In germline, CDR1 is LGHNT, CDR2 FRNRAP. The CDR3 loop spans 15 amino acids. The CDR3 reads CASGFRQVPYNEQFF. The CDR3 DNA reads as TGTGCTAGTGGTTTCAGACAGGTACCCTACAATGAGCAGTTCTTC.

V usage is TRBV15 and J usage is TRBJ1-4; maybe TRBD1 (6 bases). The CDR3 has 17 residues. The ends were cut back, 0 bases at V and 8 bases at J, with 19 bases in the middle. Germline V gives CDR1 LNHNV, CDR2 YYDKDF (reference sequence). This CDR3 reads CATSRDRVEVGAEKLFF. As DNA, the CDR3 is TGTGCCACCAGCAGAGATAGGGTAGAGGTGGGGGCCGAAAAACTGTTTTTT.

CDR3 sequence: CASSVGGAAEQFF. CDR3 nucleotides: TGTGCCAGCAGCGTAGGGGGGGCGGCTGAGCAGTTCTTC. The chain couples TRBV9 to TRBJ2-1; D is tentatively TRBD1 or TRBD2 (6 bases each). CDR3 size: 13 residues. V was trimmed by 0 bases and J by 9 bases, leaving 10 bases between them. Germline V gives CDR1 SGDLS, CDR2 YYNGEE.

V usage is TRBV5-1 and J usage is TRBJ2-1; 9 bases map to TRBD1. Per germline, CDR1 SGHRS and CDR2 YFSETQ. The CDR3 runs to 17 residues. Germline trimming cut 7 bases from V and 9 bases from J; bases unmatched to any gene: 20. The CDR3 coding sequence is TGCGCCAGCCACCCCCTAACAGGGGGCGCGTTCATCGGTGAGCAGTTCTTC. It yields the protein CASHPLTGGAFIGEQFF.

This chain joins TRBV7-3 and TRBJ1-1; unclear D gene. Trimming cost V 2 bases and J 5 bases, with 18 bases left between them. CDR3 length equals 16 residues. Germline V gives CDR1 SGHTA, CDR2 FQGTGA. The CDR3 sequence is CASSLWCLGFRTEAFF. Written as DNA, the CDR3 is TGTGCCAGCAGCTTATGGTGTCTGGGCTTCAGGACTGAAGCTTTCTTT.